This passage covers 31 T cell receptor beta chains from one sample sequenced in a study of identical twins. MiXCR was run by TCRdb on the 5' RACE reads, yielding one entry per CDR3 protein. The data hold hundreds of thousands of distinct CDR3 sequences, with approximately 13% observed a single time. In addition, the sample was reused for a study of yellow fever vaccine responses in identical twins.

Sequencing was done on a sample of PBMCs. These TCRs come from a woman aged 18-29 years in good health.

This clonotype appeared many times. V is TRBV4-1 and J is TRBJ2-1; TRBD1 is a possible D gene (6 bases). V was shortened by 2 bases and J by 4 bases, with 18 bases between the two germline ends. CDR1 is MGHRA, CDR2 YSYEKL, per germline. CDR3 length equals 17 residues. The CDR3 DNA reads TGCGCCAGCAGCCAATTTAGGGGGAGAAGCGTTTACAATGAGCAGTTCTTC. Translation gives CASSQFRGRSVYNEQFF.

The rearrangement uses TRBV20-1 and TRBJ2-2; possible D gene TRBD2, 6 bases. The CDR3 extends over 16 amino acids. V shed 0 bases and J shed 0 bases, with 11 bases lying between them. Germline CDR1 and CDR2: DFQATT and SNEGSKA (reference sequence). CDR3 protein: CSARDVAGSNTGELFF. CDR3 DNA: TGCAGTGCTAGAGATGTGGCGGGATCGAACACCGGGGAGCTGTTTTTT.

This clonotype was counted only a few times. The chain has TRBV10-3 and TRBJ1-1, with D perhaps matching TRBD1 (5 bases). The CDR3 contains 13 residues. CDR1 and CDR2 (germline): ENHRY, SYGVKD. V was clipped by 8 bases and J by 0 bases, with 10 bases between them. CDR3 coding DNA: TGTGCCATCGGGGGGAGGGTGAACACTGAAGCTTTCTTT. This translates into CAIGGRVNTEAFF.

V usage is TRBV12-3 or TRBV12-4 and J usage is TRBJ1-2; D not certain. With 10 bases removed from V and 8 bases from J, the gap between germline ends came to 17 bases. The CDR3 spans 12 residues. CDR3 sequence (DNA): TGTGCCACCTCTACACAATCAGTCGGCTACACCTTC. Translation: CATSTQSVGYTF.

This clonotype was counted between two and nine times. This chain uses TRBV4-2 with TRBJ2-3; D perhaps matches TRBD1 (7 bases). This CDR3 is built from 13 residues. CDR1 LGHNA and CDR2 YNFKEQ come from the germline V gene. V lost 4 bases, J lost 4 bases, and 9 bases lay in between. As DNA, the CDR3 is TGTGCCAGCAGCCCCAGGGGGGCAGATACGCAGTATTTT. The encoded protein is CASSPRGADTQYF.

This clonotype was seen more than once but under ten times. This chain joins TRBV5-1 and TRBJ2-3; tentative D call: TRBD1 (6 bases). The CDR3 is 15 amino acids. Trimming cost V 1 base and J 1 base, with 10 bases left between them. Germline V gene sequence: CDR1 SGHRS, CDR2 YFSETQ. CDR3 in DNA: TGCGCCAGCAGCTTGCCGGGACAACGCACAGATACGCAGTATTTT. This gives the protein CASSLPGQRTDTQYF.

There are many counts of this clonotype. The chain is built from TRBV5-1 and TRBJ2-1, with 11 bases that match TRBD2. V lost 3 bases to trimming and J lost 8 bases; unmatched junction nucleotides: 10. The CDR3 has 16 residues. The germline V gene encodes CDR1 SGHRS and CDR2 YFSETQ. The chain's CDR3 is CASSSHLAGGPHEQFF. CDR3 nucleotides: TGCGCCAGCAGCTCCCACTTAGCGGGGGGGCCGCATGAGCAGTTCTTC.

CDR3 sequence: CSAGLASSYNEQFF. The CDR3 nucleotides are TGCAGTGCGGGACTAGCGAGCTCCTACAATGAGCAGTTCTTC. The chain recombines TRBV20-1 with TRBJ2-1; 10 bases match TRBD2. Germline CDR1 DFQATT, CDR2 SNEGSKA (reference sequence). The CDR3 is made up of 14 amino acids. Unmatched junction bases numbered 2, after V lost 6 bases and J lost 0 bases.

The rearrangement joins TRBV5-1 to TRBJ2-5; D call uncertain. This CDR3 comprises 14 residues. V dropped 4 bases and J dropped 2 bases, with 12 bases sitting between them. Germline-derived CDR1 and CDR2 are SGHRS and YFSETQ. The CDR3 here is CASSPPGVQETQYF. The CDR3 DNA sequence: TGCGCCAGCAGCCCCCCTGGAGTTCAAGAGACCCAGTACTTC.

The chain recombines TRBV7-3 with TRBJ2-5, with 7 bases matching TRBD1. The CDR3 totals 15 residues. In germline, CDR1 is SGHTA, CDR2 FQGTGA. Trimming cost V 4 bases and J 1 base; bases outside gene matches: 6. The CDR3 DNA follows: TGTGCCAGCAGCTCAGACCGGGACAGCCAAGAGACCCAGTACTTC. It is translated as CASSSDRDSQETQYF.

This clonotype appeared many times. The chain combines TRBV11-2 with TRBJ2-1; D is unclear. The V and J ends lost 4 bases and 7 bases respectively, with 11 bases between them. Germline values: CDR1 SGHAT, CDR2 FQNNGV. The CDR3 runs 13 residues. CDR3 bases: TGTGCCAGCAGCTCGGTAAGAGGAAATGAGCAGTTCTTC. It specifies CASSSVRGNEQFF. The full variable domain, completed using reference TRBV11-2 and TRBJ2-1, is EAGVAQSPRYKIIEKRQSVAFWCNPISGHATLYWYQQILGQGPKLLIQFQNNGVVDDSQLPKDRFSAERLKGVDSTLKIQPAKLEDSAVYLCASSSVRGNEQFFGPGTRLTVL.

The V gene is TRBV7-3, the J gene TRBJ2-1; TRBD1 matches 7 bases. The junction had 10 bases not matched to a gene; V was cut back by 5 bases and J by 3 bases. This CDR3 has 16 residues. The germline V gene encodes CDR1 SGHTA and CDR2 FQGTGA. The CDR3 reads CASSLNFPGGYNEQFF. The CDR3 DNA reads TGTGCCAGCAGCCTTAACTTCCCAGGGGGCTACAATGAGCAGTTCTTC.

The chain uses TRBV15 and TRBJ1-2, with D perhaps matching TRBD1 (5 bases). CDR1 and CDR2 from the germline V gene are LNHNV and YYDKDF (reference sequence). Between the trimmed V and J ends, which lost 0 bases and 8 bases, there was a span of 13 bases. This CDR3 has 14 residues. CDR3 DNA sequence: TGTGCCACCAGCAGAGATCTGCAGGGACTGGGCTACACCTTC. Translated, it gives CATSRDLQGLGYTF.

This clonotype has just a few counts. The chain is built from TRBV20-1 and TRBJ2-7; 8 bases are shared with TRBD2. Germline CDR1 reads DFQATT; CDR2 reads SNEGSKA (reference sequence). CDR3 size: 12 residues. V lost 3 bases, J lost 2 bases, and 0 bases stayed unmatched. CDR3 sequence reads: CSASGGAYEQYV. CDR3 nucleotide sequence: TGCAGTGCTAGCGGGGGGGCCTACGAGCAGTACGTC.

This rearrangement joins TRBV5-1 to TRBJ2-3; D uncertain. The length of the CDR3 is 15 residues. Trimming removed 3 bases at V and 1 base at J, with 12 bases between. Germline lookup yields CDR1 SGHRS and CDR2 YFSETQ. CDR3 protein: CASSSRRRGTDTQYF. CDR3 DNA: TGCGCCAGCAGCTCCCGGAGAAGGGGCACAGATACGCAGTATTTT.

V is TRBV29-1 and J is TRBJ1-5; a weak D match, TRBD1 (5 bases). Trimming removed 4 bases from V and 7 bases from J, with 11 bases in between. The CDR3 is 12 residues long. Germline CDR1 and CDR2: SQVTM and ANQGSEA. CDR3 coding DNA: TGCAGCGTTGTTACAGGAGGACAGCCCCAGCATTTT. It codes for CSVVTGGQPQHF. Together with reference TRBV29-1 and TRBJ1-5, the CDR3 gives the full variable domain: SAVISQKPSRDICQRGTSLTIQCQVDSQVTMMFWYRQQPGQSLTLIATANQGSEATYESGFVIDKFPISRPNLTFSTLTVSNMSPEDSSIYLCSVVTGGQPQHFGDGTRLSIL.

There are many counts of this clonotype. The chain carries TRBV12-3 or TRBV12-4 and TRBJ1-6; 7 bases are a match to TRBD1. Germline trimming cut 5 bases from V and 0 bases from J; bases unmatched to any gene: 4. This CDR3 contains 16 residues. In DNA, the CDR3 is TGTGCCAGCAGTCCGACAGGGAGCTCCTATAATTCACCCCTCCACTTT. Translating it yields CASSPTGSSYNSPLHF.

A few counts support this clonotype. The rearrangement uses TRBV10-3 and TRBJ2-2; the D is unclear. The germline V gene has CDR1 ENHRY and CDR2 SYGVKD. The V end lost 10 bases, the J end lost 4 bases, and 13 bases lay between the germline ends. CDR3 length: 13 residues. The CDR3 spells CATGPDTTGELFF. The DNA of the CDR3 is TGTGCCACAGGACCGGATACCACCGGGGAGCTGTTTTTT.

This clonotype was recorded a few times. The gene calls are TRBV29-1 and TRBJ1-2; 8 bases line up with TRBD1. This CDR3 is 14 amino acids long. The germline CDR1 and CDR2 sequences are SQVTM and ANQGSEA. J lost 7 bases, V lost 4 bases, and 11 bases had no gene match. The CDR3 DNA follows: TGCAGCGTTGTTGACCAACAGGGGGAAGGTGGCTACACCTTC. Protein sequence: CSVVDQQGEGGYTF. Together with reference TRBV29-1 and TRBJ1-2, the CDR3 gives the full variable domain: SAVISQKPSRDICQRGTSLTIQCQVDSQVTMMFWYRQQPGQSLTLIATANQGSEATYESGFVIDKFPISRPNLTFSTLTVSNMSPEDSSIYLCSVVDQQGEGGYTFGSGTRLTVV.

The J gene is TRBJ2-4, the V gene TRBV7-8, with TRBD1 as a possible D gene (6 bases). There are 16 residues in the CDR3. V was clipped by 5 bases and J by 7 bases, with 21 bases between them. The V gene's germline CDR1 is SGHVS and CDR2 FQNEAQ. CDR3 residues: CASSGSGYHQGNIQYF. DNA for the CDR3: TGTGCCAGCAGCGGCTCGGGCTACCATCAGGGGAACATTCAGTACTTC.

This clonotype appeared a few times. V usage is TRBV7-7 and J usage is TRBJ2-3; perhaps TRBD1 as D (6 bases). The CDR3 runs to 14 residues. Germline CDR1 SSHAT, CDR2 FNYEAQ (reference sequence). The V end was cut by 2 bases, the J end by 2 bases, with 8 bases between. This CDR3 is CASSLRDNTDTQYF. The DNA for the CDR3 is TGTGCCAGCAGCTTAAGGGACAACACAGATACGCAGTATTTT.

The chain combines TRBV12-3 or TRBV12-4 with TRBJ2-5; either TRBD1 or TRBD2 may fit D (5 bases each). The CDR3 length is 15 residues. V dropped 1 base and J dropped 5 bases, with 14 bases sitting between them. CDR3 DNA: TGTGCCAGCAGTTTAGGAGGCCCTTGGGGGGAGACCCAGTACTTC. It is translated as CASSLGGPWGETQYF.

The CDR3 nucleotides read TGCAGCGTACTAGGGACCGACTACGAGCAGTACGTC. It specifies CSVLGTDYEQYV. The gene calls are TRBV29-1 and TRBJ2-7, with D perhaps matching TRBD1 or TRBD2 (5 bases each). Germline V gene sequence: CDR1 SQVTM, CDR2 ANQGSEA. V was clipped by 6 bases and J by 3 bases, with 12 bases between them. CDR3 length: 12 residues.

The chain couples TRBV7-9 to TRBJ2-7; TRBD1 might be the D (5 bases). The CDR3 runs to 15 residues. From germline, CDR1 is SEHNR and CDR2 FQNEAQ (reference sequence). Deletions cut 1 base from V and 6 bases from J, with 16 bases between. CDR3 DNA: TGTGCCAGCAGCTTAGGGCTCGGCAGGGTAAGCGAGCAGTACGTC. Translating gives CASSLGLGRVSEQYV.

This clonotype showed up many times. The V call is TRBV10-3, the J call TRBJ1-1, with 9 bases matching TRBD1. The V gene end was trimmed by 3 bases and the J gene end by 1 base; junction bases not matched to a gene: 3. CDR1 and CDR2 from the germline V gene are ENHRY and SYGVKD. The CDR3 totals 15 residues. The CDR3 bases are TGTGCCATCAGTGATACGACAGGGGGGAACACTGAAGCTTTCTTT. Its translation is CAISDTTGGNTEAFF.

This clonotype was recorded a few times. The CDR3, as DNA: TGCGCCAGCAGCCAAGATTTATGGGACCAGGGAAATGAGCAGTTCTTC. Translating gives CASSQDLWDQGNEQFF. V is TRBV4-1 and J is TRBJ2-1; D may correspond to TRBD1 or TRBD2 (5 bases each). V was cut by 0 bases and J by 7 bases, with 16 bases left in between. The CDR3 has 16 residues. Germline V lookup: CDR1 MGHRA, CDR2 YSYEKL.

The J gene is TRBJ2-7, the V gene TRBV10-3, with D unclear. The CDR3 sequence is 12 residues long. The germline V gene has CDR1 ENHRY and CDR2 SYGVKD. V lost 3 bases and J lost 5, with 8 bases in between. The CDR3 coding sequence is TGTGCCATCAGTGAAGGGAAAAACGAGCAGTACTTC. Translated, it gives CAISEGKNEQYF.

The sample holds a few counts of this clonotype. In DNA form, the CDR3 reads TGCAGTGCTAGTACCCTAGGGGCGGGAGTCTACAATGAGCAGTTCTTC. Translation: CSASTLGAGVYNEQFF. V is TRBV20-1 and J is TRBJ2-1; 7 bases line up with TRBD2. The CDR3 has 16 amino acids. Trimming cost V 3 bases and J 3 bases; bases outside gene matches: 11. In germline, CDR1 is DFQATT, CDR2 SNEGSKA (reference sequence).

The J gene is TRBJ2-1, the V gene TRBV7-8; tentatively, D is TRBD2 (7 bases). This CDR3 comprises 16 residues. The V gene lost 5 bases and the J gene lost 5 bases, with 19 bases spanning the gap. CDR1 and CDR2 (germline): SGHVS, FQNEAQ. The CDR3 DNA is TGTGCCAGCAGCCCAGAGGGGGGGTATCCCGACAATGAGCAGTTCTTC. Protein: CASSPEGGYPDNEQFF.

This clonotype has a handful of counts. J is TRBJ1-5 and V is TRBV3-1; no firm D call. Trimming removed 4 bases at V and 0 bases at J, with 13 bases between. CDR1 is LGHDT, CDR2 YNNKEL, per germline (reference sequence). This CDR3 region has 16 residues. The CDR3 region is CASSRGPGISNQPQHF. CDR3 sequence (DNA): TGTGCCAGCAGCCGAGGACCGGGAATTAGCAATCAGCCCCAGCATTTT.

V is TRBV2 and J is TRBJ2-5; D may be TRBD2 (5 bases). The V gene's germline CDR1 is SNHLY and CDR2 FYNNEI. Trimming took 3 bases from V and 1 from J, leaving 15 bases between them. The CDR3 loop spans 16 amino acids. Written as DNA, the CDR3 is TGTGCCAGCAGTGATCTGGCTAGCCTGTTCCAAGAGACCCAGTACTTC. Its translation: CASSDLASLFQETQYF.